The 23 T cell receptor beta chains reported below all come from one sample, sequenced in a study of blood T cell repertoires in COVID-19. Some clones are missing from TCRdb's copy, which holds only in-frame ones; the method was immunoSEQ multiplex PCR. The sample has 150,000 or so clones, over 70% seen once. Sequenced sample: PBMCs or T cells enriched from blood (not recorded which). These receptor sequences come from a man aged 65 to 85 who had been exposed to COVID-19.

The rearrangement links TRBV19 to TRBJ1-2, with a weak D call TRBD1 (5 bases). The germline V and J ends were trimmed by 6 bases and 0 bases, with 14 bases remaining between them. This CDR3 contains 15 residues. Germline lookup yields CDR1 LNHDA and CDR2 SQIVND (reference sequence). In DNA, the CDR3 is TGTGCCAGTAGCATATCGCGACAGCCTAACTATGGCTACACCTTC. Amino acid sequence: CASSISRQPNYGYTF.

This chain uses TRBV18 with TRBJ2-1; 10 bases map to TRBD2. The CDR3 has 14 residues. CDR1 is KGHSH and CDR2 is LQKENI in the germline V gene. V shed 5 bases and J 7 bases; nucleotides not matched to a gene: 5. Here the CDR3 DNA reads TGTGCCAGCTCATTCACTAGCGGGATAAATGAGCAGTTCTTC. It yields the protein CASSFTSGINEQFF.

The V and J genes are TRBV3-1 (or the pseudogene TRBV3-2) and TRBJ2-7, with D tentatively TRBD2 (5 bases). The CDR3 is 15 residues long. The V end was cut by 1 base, the J end by 3 bases, with 13 bases between. The germline gives CDR1 LGHDT, CDR2 YNNKEL (reference sequence). The CDR3 DNA reads as TGTGCCAGCAGCCAAGGAAACTCCGGAGGCTACGAGCAGTACTTC. Its protein is CASSQGNSGGYEQYF.

The rearrangement links TRBV27 to TRBJ2-7; 8 bases are a match to TRBD1. Germline V gives CDR1 MNHEY, CDR2 SMNVEV (reference sequence). This CDR3 is built from 16 residues. V was pared by 0 bases and J by 0 bases, with 4 bases of the junction left unmatched. CDR3 residues: CASSLSGDRPSYEQYF. In DNA, the CDR3 is TGTGCCAGCAGTTTATCGGGGGACAGGCCCTCCTACGAGCAGTACTTC.

CDR3 nucleotide sequence: TGCAGCGTTGCGGCAGGGGGCTTTGAAAAACTGTTTTTT. Its protein is CSVAAGGFEKLFF. The chain is built from TRBV29-1 and TRBJ1-4; 8 bases are a match to TRBD1. The CDR3 runs 13 residues. V dropped 4 bases and J dropped 7; count of bases not matched to a gene: 5. Germline V lookup: CDR1 SQVTM, CDR2 ANQGSEA.

This clone has just one count. The rearrangement uses TRBV6-5 and TRBJ1-1, with D possibly TRBD1 on 6 matching bases. With 2 bases removed from V and 0 bases from J, the gap between germline ends came to 10 bases. Germline CDR1 reads MNHEY; CDR2 reads SVGAGI. The CDR3 length is 15 residues. DNA for the CDR3: TGTGCCAGCAGTTACCTCGCAGGGGTGAACACTGAAGCTTTCTTT. Translation: CASSYLAGVNTEAFF.

V gene TRBV18 combines with J gene TRBJ2-5; tentative D call: TRBD1 (5 bases). This CDR3 comprises 15 residues. Germline CDR1 KGHSH, CDR2 LQKENI. Trimming cost V 6 bases and J 5 bases, with 19 bases left between them. The CDR3 DNA follows: TGTGCCAGCTCTCCCTCTTATCAGGGCAGGGAGACCCAGTACTTC. It is translated as CASSPSYQGRETQYF.

The rearrangement joins TRBV5-4 to TRBJ1-3; a weak D match, TRBD1 (5 bases). The CDR3 runs 16 residues. Between the trimmed V and J ends, which lost 0 bases and 0 bases, there was a span of 10 bases. Germline CDR1 and CDR2: SGHNT and YYREEE (reference sequence). CDR3 coding DNA: TGTGCCAGCAGCTTGGCAGGGATAAGCTCTGGAAACACCATATATTTT. It specifies CASSLAGISSGNTIYF.

The chain couples TRBV5-4 to TRBJ2-3; 7 nucleotides agree with TRBD1. Losses at the gene ends were 4 bases for V and 6 bases for J; bases not matched to a gene: 8. The germline V gene has CDR1 SGHNT and CDR2 YYREEE (reference sequence). CDR3 length: 14 residues. The CDR3 spells CASSGVRTGDTQYF. The CDR3 region has the DNA TGTGCCAGCAGCGGGGTTCGGACAGGCGATACGCAGTATTTT.

This rearrangement joins TRBV7-9 to TRBJ2-7; 8 bases fit TRBD1. Germline V gene sequence: CDR1 SEHNR, CDR2 FQNEAQ (reference sequence). Trimming removed 5 bases from V and 2 bases from J; junction bases left unmatched: 14. The CDR3 is 17 residues long. The CDR3 bases are TGTGCCAGCAGCATATTACCACGGGGACAGGACACCTACGAGCAGTACTTC. This codes for CASSILPRGQDTYEQYF. Variable domain in full (rest from reference TRBV7-9 and TRBJ2-7): DTGVSQNPRHKITKRGQNVTFRCDPISEHNRLYWYRQTLGQGPEFLTYFQNEAQLEKSRLLSDRFSAERPKGSFSTLEIQRTEQGDSAMYLCASSILPRGQDTYEQYFGPGTRLTVT.

The DNA for the CDR3 is TGTGCCAGCAGCTTAACAGGCCTCGCTCGGCAGTACTTC. Translated: CASSLTGLARQYF. The genes are TRBV7-9 and TRBJ2-7; the D gene is possibly TRBD1 (5 bases). Trimming took 2 bases from V and 9 from J, leaving 14 bases between them. Per the germline V gene, CDR1 is SEHNR and CDR2 is FQNEAQ (reference sequence). The CDR3 spans 13 residues. Using reference TRBV7-9 and TRBJ2-7 for the parts outside the CDR3, the full variable domain is DTGVSQNPRHKITKRGQNVTFRCDPISEHNRLYWYRQTLGQGPEFLTYFQNEAQLEKSRLLSDRFSAERPKGSFSTLEIQRTEQGDSAMYLCASSLTGLARQYFGPGTRLTVT.

This chain connects TRBV15 to TRBJ2-3; TRBD1 agrees at 7 bases. The germline gives CDR1 LNHNV, CDR2 YYDKDF (reference sequence). The CDR3 is made up of 16 amino acids. After removal of 2 bases from V and 7 bases from J, the junction contained 12 bases not matched to a gene. The CDR3 DNA is TGTGCCACCAGCAGATTGGCAGGGGGAAAAGAACATACGCAGTATTTT. It is translated as CATSRLAGGKEHTQYF.

The gene calls are TRBV6-2 or TRBV6-3 and TRBJ2-7; 8 bases align to TRBD2. There are 15 residues in the CDR3. Unmatched junction bases numbered 8, after V lost 4 bases and J lost 3 bases. CDR1 and CDR2 (germline): MNHEY, SVGEGT. The DNA for the CDR3 is TGTGCCAGCAGTTCATTCCCCGGGACTAGCTACGAGCAGTACTTC. Its translation is CASSSFPGTSYEQYF.

The rearrangement uses TRBV6-5 and TRBJ1-6; D remains unclear. The length of the CDR3 is 15 residues. Trimming stripped 6 bases from V and 10 bases from J, with 19 bases between. Looked up from germline, CDR1 is MNHEY and CDR2 is SVGAGI. The CDR3 nucleotides are TGTGCCAGCAGGACTGGGAGATCTGGGGTCTCACCCCTCCACTTT. This gives the protein CASRTGRSGVSPLHF.

By sample share, this clone is medium-sized. This chain connects TRBV19 to TRBJ2-1; tentative D call: TRBD2 (6 bases). V lost 4 bases and J lost 6, with 10 bases in between. The CDR3 is 13 residues long. Germline CDR1 LNHDA, CDR2 SQIVND (reference sequence). The DNA of the CDR3 is TGTGCCAGTAGTACAGGGCGGGGCAATGAGCAGTTCTTC. This sequence encodes CASSTGRGNEQFF.

This rearrangement joins TRBV14 to TRBJ2-1; no clear D gene. Looked up from germline, CDR1 is SGHDN and CDR2 is FVKESK. The CDR3 consists of 16 residues. V lost 1 base, J lost 0 bases, and 10 bases lay in between. The CDR3 here is CASSQVRSSSYNEQFF. The CDR3 DNA reads as TGTGCCAGCAGCCAAGTACGTTCCAGCTCCTACAATGAGCAGTTCTTC.

In this sample, this clone turned up a few times. The chain joins TRBV4-2 to TRBJ1-6, with TRBD1 matching 9 bases. Germline-derived CDR1 and CDR2 are LGHNA and YNFKEQ. Trimming at V came to 0 bases and at J to 7 bases, leaving 4 bases not matched to a gene. This CDR3 has 16 residues. The CDR3 here is CASSQELGTGNSPLHF. CDR3 in DNA: TGTGCCAGCAGCCAAGAGTTGGGGACAGGGAATTCACCCCTCCACTTT.

This clone showed up just once. This chain links TRBV9 with TRBJ1-1; TRBD1 matches at 7 bases. Germline CDR1 SGDLS, CDR2 YYNGEE. This CDR3 region has 18 residues. The V segment lost 1 base and the J segment 1 base; nucleotides outside the gene matches: 13. The CDR3 nucleotides read TGTGCCAGCAGCGTAAAGGCCACAGGGGTAAGGGAGAACACTGAAGCTTTCTTT. Its protein product is CASSVKATGVRENTEAFF. The complete variable domain, with remaining parts taken from reference TRBV9 and TRBJ1-1, reads DSGVTQTPKHLITATGQRVTLRCSPRSGDLSVYWYQQSLDQGLQFLIQYYNGEERAKGNILERFSAQQFPDLHSELNLSSLELGDSALYFCASSVKATGVRENTEAFFGQGTRLTVV.

This chain links TRBV30 with TRBJ2-2, with a possible D match to TRBD1 (6 bases). V was shortened by 3 bases and J by 5 bases, with 10 bases between the two germline ends. Germline V gene sequence: CDR1 GTSNPN, CDR2 SVGIG (reference sequence). The CDR3 is made up of 13 amino acids. CDR3 DNA sequence: TGTGCCTGGAGCGTCACAGGGACCGGGGAGCTGTTTTTT. Translated, it gives CAWSVTGTGELFF.

Of note for this clone: Other nucleotide sequences from this sample produce the same CDR3. The rearrangement links TRBV12-3 or TRBV12-4 to TRBJ1-1; D might be TRBD1 (5 bases). The CDR3 is made up of 13 amino acids. The V gene lost 6 bases and the J gene lost 2 bases, with 10 bases spanning the gap. The CDR3 loop is CASSLTENTEAFF. The CDR3 coding sequence is TGTGCCAGCAGCCTGACAGAAAACACTGAAGCTTTCTTT.

The chain links TRBV11-3 to TRBJ2-3; weak D call: TRBD2 (6 bases). Germline-derived CDR1 and CDR2 are SGHNT and YENEEA. The CDR3 sequence is 13 residues long. Trimming took off 4 bases at V and 1 base at J, with 6 bases between the two ends. The CDR3 reads CASSSSGTDTQYF. The CDR3 DNA reads TGTGCCAGCAGCTCTAGCGGCACAGATACGCAGTATTTT. The complete variable domain, with remaining parts taken from reference TRBV11-3 and TRBJ2-3, reads EAGVVQSPRYKIIEKKQPVAFWCNPISGHNTLYWYLQNLGQGPELLIRYENEEAVDDSQLPKDRFSAERLKGVDSTLKIQPAELGDSAVYLCASSSSGTDTQYFGPGTRLTVL.

The chain joins TRBV7-6 to TRBJ1-2, with D perhaps TRBD1 (5 bases). The germline V gene encodes CDR1 SGHVS and CDR2 FNYEAQ. V was trimmed by 5 bases and J by 4 bases, leaving 23 bases between them. The CDR3 runs 17 residues. In DNA form, the CDR3 reads TGTGCCAGCAGCCCCCTTTCCGGGGGAACAGTGTCCTATGGCTACACCTTC. This translates into CASSPLSGGTVSYGYTF.

The rearrangement links TRBV27 to TRBJ1-5, with D maybe TRBD1 (5 bases). CDR3 length: 14 amino acids. Trimming pared 9 bases from V and 1 base from J, leaving 13 bases between. The V gene's germline CDR1 is MNHEY and CDR2 SMNVEV (reference sequence). The CDR3 loop is CASQRGGSNQPQHF. DNA of the CDR3: TGTGCCAGTCAACGGGGGGGGAGCAATCAGCCCCAGCATTTT.